This TCR beta chain originates from a study of Tregs in tolerant kidney transplant recipients. For this clone: The antigen remains unidentified. Additional DNA sequences in this sample encode the identical CDR3.

The nonmyeloablative bone marrow transplants came from related graft donors, with transient mixed chimerism. Unstimulated Tregs (CD4+CD25+CD127-) and CD4+CD25- non-Tregs were sorted from PBMCs. The V and J ends lost 4 bases and 10 bases respectively, with 17 bases between them. CDR1 MGHRA and CDR2 YSYEKL come from the germline V gene. The CDR3 covers 15 residues. Assay used: immunoSEQ multiplex PCR; TCRdb lists only in-frame clones, some missing. The repertoire includes about 50,000 clones, about nine tenths of them detected once, and roughly a sixth sits in the top ten. Findings and caveats of the study: The most relevant donor-specific Treg TCRbeta repertoire apparently came from expansion with activated donor B cells. Tolerant patients' donor-specific Tregs expanded beyond overall Tregs, suggesting antigen-driven growth.

The V and J genes are TRBV4-1 and TRBJ1-6; D uncertain. The sequencing used CD8+ T cells from blood (PBMCs), collected 12 months after the transplant. This sequence was found in a human patient who received a combined kidney and bone marrow transplant. T cells may partly derive from the graft donor. The CDR3 nucleotides read TGCGCCAGCAGCCCCTCAAGCGGGGAAAGATCACCCCTCCACTTT. Amino acids: CASSPSSGERSPLHF.